The 29 T cell receptor beta chains reported below all come from one sample, sequenced in a study of T cells in Graves' hyperthyroidism and ophthalmopathy. Researchers took RNA transcripts and amplified the TCR beta CDR3 regions from them. The HTBI set primed first-round TCR CDR3 RT-PCR. MiXCR, run by TCRdb on the multiplex PCR reads, gives a single entry per CDR3 protein. The profile covers more than 500,000 distinct CDR3 sequences, with 16% appearing a single time and approximately 3.8% taken by the ten largest. Sequenced material: blood. Receptors were obtained from a woman aged 30 to 39 with Graves' hyperthyroidism.

The gene calls are TRBV5-5 and TRBJ1-5, with D uncertain. The CDR3 runs 14 residues. CDR1 and CDR2 from the germline V gene are SGHKS and YYEKEE (reference sequence). V was clipped by 1 base and J by 5 bases, with 10 bases between them. CDR3 DNA sequence: TGTGCCAGCAGCTTGCGGCAGGCCGATCAGCCCCAGCATTTT. As protein: CASSLRQADQPQHF. The full variable domain, its missing parts supplied by reference TRBV5-5 and TRBJ1-5, is DAGVTQSPTHLIKTRGQQVTLRCSPISGHKSVSWYQQVLGQGPQFIFQYYEKEERGRGNFPDRFSARQFPNYSSELNVNALLLGDSALYLCASSLRQADQPQHFGDGTRLSIL.

The table lists this clonotype with a few counts. The CDR3 coding sequence is TGCAGTGCTAGTCCCCCCTCCTACAATGAGCAGTTCTTC. This gives the protein CSASPPSYNEQFF. The chain joins TRBV20-1 to TRBJ2-1; D is uncertain. The CDR3 has 13 residues. Trimming pared 3 bases from V and 0 bases from J, leaving 6 bases between. Germline CDR1 is DFQATT and CDR2 is SNEGSKA (reference sequence).

This clonotype has ten or more counts. The chain employs TRBV6-2 or TRBV6-3 and TRBJ1-1; no clear D gene. The V and J ends lost 2 bases and 6 bases respectively, with 16 bases between them. Looked up from germline, CDR1 is MNHEY and CDR2 is SVGEGT. The CDR3 sequence is 15 residues long. CDR3 loop: CASSYNLVGIAEAFF. The CDR3 nucleotides are TGTGCCAGCAGTTACAATCTGGTAGGGATCGCTGAAGCTTTCTTT.

Of note for this clonotype: One base away lies a much larger clone, so this may be a sequencing read error. The chain links TRBV7-2 to TRBJ2-3, with TRBD1 identical over 11 bases. The CDR3 has 15 residues. Germline lookup yields CDR1 SGHTA and CDR2 FQGNSA. V shed 5 bases, J shed 8 bases, and the junction held 9 bases outside the gene matches. The CDR3, as DNA: TGTGCCAGCAGCCCCCGGACAGGGGGCATGGGTACGCAGTATTTT. Protein sequence: CASSPRTGGMGTQYF. Looking up the rest from reference TRBV7-2 and TRBJ2-3 gives the full variable domain: GAGVSQSPSNKVTEKGKDVELRCDPISGHTALYWYRQSLGQGLEFLIYFQGNSAPDKSGLPSDRFSAERTGGSVSTLTIQRTQQEDSAVYLCASSPRTGGMGTQYFGPGTRLTVL.

In its sample, this clonotype was seen a few times. The chain employs TRBV20-1 and TRBJ1-2; 7 nucleotides align to TRBD1. The V segment lost 6 bases and the J segment 7 bases; nucleotides outside the gene matches: 14. This CDR3 is 14 amino acids long. CDR1 and CDR2 (germline): DFQATT, SNEGSKA (reference sequence). The CDR3: CSADTQGGGSGYTF. The CDR3 DNA is TGCAGTGCAGATACCCAAGGGGGCGGAAGTGGCTACACCTTC.

This clonotype occurred a few times. This chain connects TRBV6-1 to TRBJ2-5; tentatively, D is TRBD1 (6 bases). Trimming took off 6 bases at V and 5 bases at J, with 10 bases between the two ends. CDR1 and CDR2 from the germline V gene are MNHNS and SASEGT. This CDR3 spans 12 amino acids. The CDR3 DNA is TGTGCCAGCAGGGTCGACAGGGAGACCCAGTACTTC. It is translated as CASRVDRETQYF.

This rearrangement joins TRBV7-8 to TRBJ2-2; 14 positions agree with TRBD2. Germline loops: CDR1 SGHVS, CDR2 FQNEAQ. V trimming: 3 bases; J trimming: 6 bases; junction bases outside the gene matches: 3. The CDR3 runs 16 residues. CDR3 sequence reads: CASSLGGLAGAGELFF. CDR3 DNA: TGTGCCAGCAGCTTGGGGGGACTAGCGGGAGCCGGGGAGCTGTTTTTT.

The chain carries TRBV6-1 and TRBJ1-1, with D perhaps TRBD1 (6 bases). This CDR3 has 17 residues. Germline V lookup: CDR1 MNHNS, CDR2 SASEGT. V dropped 6 bases and J dropped 4 bases, with 24 bases sitting between them. The CDR3 DNA sequence: TGTGCCAGCAGGGCCTCCCTAATAAACAGGGATGGCACTGAAGCTTTCTTT. Translation gives CASRASLINRDGTEAFF.

The chain carries TRBV5-1 and TRBJ2-1; the D gene is possibly TRBD1 (6 bases). Trimming cost V 4 bases and J 8 bases, with 16 bases left between them. In germline, CDR1 is SGHRS, CDR2 YFSETQ. The CDR3 covers 14 residues. The CDR3 region is CASSPGHPRDEQFF. CDR3 in DNA: TGCGCCAGCAGCCCGGGACACCCTAGAGATGAGCAGTTCTTC.

The chain is built from TRBV5-1 and TRBJ2-5; 10 positions match TRBD1. The CDR3 spans 15 residues. The V gene's germline CDR1 is SGHRS and CDR2 YFSETQ. V lost 0 bases, J lost 5 bases, and 4 bases stayed unmatched. In DNA form, the CDR3 reads TGCGCCAGCAGCTTGGGACAGGGGGCATCGGAGACCCAGTACTTC. Protein: CASSLGQGASETQYF.

This clonotype was found many times. V and J are TRBV12-3 or TRBV12-4 and TRBJ1-1, with D unresolved. The CDR3 contains 13 residues. V lost 5 bases to trimming and J lost 1 base, with 8 bases between them. The CDR3 is CASSQQRNTEAFF. The CDR3 nucleotides are TGTGCCAGCAGTCAGCAGAGGAACACTGAAGCTTTCTTT.

This clonotype has a handful of counts. This chain uses TRBV9 with TRBJ2-1; 10 bases map to TRBD2. Germline CDR1 reads SGDLS; CDR2 reads YYNGEE. The CDR3 spans 15 residues. With V trimmed by 2 bases and J by 7 bases, 6 bases remained unmatched. CDR3 region: CASSVLAGDWNEQFF. The CDR3 nucleotides are TGTGCCAGCAGCGTCCTAGCGGGAGATTGGAATGAGCAGTTCTTC.

Many counts were recorded for this clonotype. The CDR3 region is CASSLLEGEETQYF. CDR3 DNA: TGTGCCAGCAGCTTACTAGAAGGAGAAGAGACCCAGTACTTC. The rearrangement links TRBV7-9 to TRBJ2-5; D is undetermined. The germline V gene has CDR1 SEHNR and CDR2 FQNEAQ (reference sequence). Deletions cut 2 bases from V and 3 bases from J, with 10 bases between. There are 14 residues in the CDR3.

This chain uses TRBV20-1 with TRBJ2-6; 10 nucleotides match TRBD2. The CDR3 consists of 21 residues. Germline V lookup: CDR1 DFQATT, CDR2 SNEGSKA (reference sequence). The trim removed 4 bases at V and 0 bases at J, leaving 18 bases unmatched. CDR3 residues: CSAKYLRGTSAKSSGANVLTF. For the CDR3, the DNA is TGCAGTGCTAAGTACTTGCGAGGGACTAGCGCCAAAAGCTCTGGGGCCAACGTCCTGACTTTC.

V gene TRBV5-5 combines with J gene TRBJ2-1; 8 bases map to TRBD2. The CDR3 is 16 residues long. V trimming: 5 bases; J trimming: 5 bases; junction bases outside the gene matches: 12. Germline values: CDR1 SGHKS, CDR2 YYEKEE (reference sequence). The CDR3 loop is CASSGRQAGENNEQFF. In DNA form, the CDR3 reads TGTGCCAGCAGTGGGCGTCAAGCGGGAGAGAACAATGAGCAGTTCTTC.

The CDR3 here is CASSLVGGRAPDEQFF. DNA for the CDR3: TGCGCCAGCAGCTTGGTGGGCGGGAGGGCCCCCGATGAGCAGTTCTTC. V usage is TRBV5-1 and J usage is TRBJ2-1; TRBD2 aligns across 9 bases. The CDR3 is 16 residues long. Germline V gene data show CDR1 as SGHRS and CDR2 as YFSETQ. V dropped 0 bases and J dropped 8; count of bases not matched to a gene: 9.

This clonotype was seen a few times. The chain uses TRBV4-3 and TRBJ2-5; D is uncertain. CDR1 is LGHNA and CDR2 is YSLEER in the germline V gene. This CDR3 contains 13 residues. V was pared by 1 base and J by 5 bases, with 8 bases between. The DNA of the CDR3 is TGCGCCAGCAGCCAAGTACCTGTGGAGACCCAGTACTTC. This gives the protein CASSQVPVETQYF.

This clonotype was recorded a few times. The rearrangement joins TRBV28 to TRBJ2-1; D is uncertain. V was pared by 1 base and J by 10 bases, with 8 bases between. The CDR3 length is 12 residues. CDR1 is MDHEN, CDR2 SYDVKM, per germline. In DNA, the CDR3 is TGTGCCAGCAGTTTATATATGGGCGAGCAGTTCTTC. This encodes CASSLYMGEQFF.

This clonotype came up many times. The gene calls are TRBV28 and TRBJ1-5; no definite D call. Trimming shortened V by 7 bases and J by 1 base, and 17 bases separated the two germline ends. The germline V gene has CDR1 MDHEN and CDR2 SYDVKM. The length of the CDR3 is 16 residues. CDR3 protein: CASNYSPGRSNQPQHF. As DNA, the CDR3 is TGTGCCAGCAATTATAGTCCGGGGAGAAGCAATCAGCCCCAGCATTTT.

This clonotype was seen repeatedly, ten times or more. V usage is TRBV6-5 and J usage is TRBJ1-4, with D possibly being TRBD1 (5 bases). The CDR3 covers 14 residues. Deletions cut 2 bases from V and 4 bases from J, with 8 bases between. The germline V gene has CDR1 MNHEY and CDR2 SVGAGI. CDR3 in DNA: TGTGCCAGCAGTTACGAGGGGAGTAATGAAAAACTGTTTTTT. Translation: CASSYEGSNEKLFF.

The table lists this clonotype with many counts. This rearrangement joins TRBV5-1 to TRBJ2-7; D gene uncertain. This CDR3 region has 13 residues. Germline V gene data show CDR1 as SGHRS and CDR2 as YFSETQ. Trimming took 3 bases from V and 5 from J, leaving 12 bases between them. CDR3 region: CASSWRQLDEQYF. The CDR3 DNA follows: TGCGCCAGCAGCTGGCGGCAGTTGGACGAGCAGTACTTC.

This clonotype has at least ten counts. The chain uses TRBV2 and TRBJ2-1, with D perhaps TRBD1 (6 bases). Trimming took off 1 base at V and 6 bases at J, with 25 bases between the two ends. This CDR3 has 19 residues. The V gene's germline CDR1 is SNHLY and CDR2 FYNNEI. The CDR3 region is CASSEVGQGLQIHSNEQFF. The CDR3, as DNA: TGTGCCAGCAGTGAAGTGGGTCAGGGGCTTCAAATTCATTCCAATGAGCAGTTCTTC.

This clonotype was seen only a few times. The chain joins TRBV3-1 to TRBJ2-2; no clear D gene. Trimming shortened V by 1 base and J by 6 bases, and 3 bases separated the two germline ends. Germline CDR1 reads LGHDT; CDR2 reads YNNKEL (reference sequence). CDR3 length: 12 amino acids. The CDR3 reads CASSQVAGELFF. As DNA, the CDR3 is TGTGCCAGCAGCCAAGTCGCCGGGGAGCTGTTTTTT.

This clonotype was found a few times. The rearrangement links TRBV25-1 to TRBJ2-1, with 8 bases matching TRBD2. This CDR3 has 15 amino acids. From germline, CDR1 is MGHDK and CDR2 SYGVNS. The V segment lost 3 bases and the J segment 6 bases; nucleotides outside the gene matches: 7. CDR3 in amino acids: CASSDSLAGRNEQFF. The CDR3 DNA reads TGTGCCAGCAGTGATAGTCTAGCGGGCCGCAATGAGCAGTTCTTC.

This clonotype was seen many times. The rearrangement links TRBV20-1 to TRBJ2-3, with 13 nucleotides matching TRBD2. This CDR3 spans 13 amino acids. Germline V CDR1 and CDR2: DFQATT, SNEGSKA (reference sequence). V dropped 6 bases and J dropped 6; count of bases not matched to a gene: 3. CDR3 bases: TGCAGTGCACGACTAGCGGGAGGTGATACGCAGTATTTT. Translating it yields CSARLAGGDTQYF.

There are a few counts of this clonotype. Since a much larger clone is just one base distant, this may be a read error. The chain couples TRBV12-3 or TRBV12-4 to TRBJ2-3, with 11 bases fitting TRBD2. This CDR3 comprises 16 residues. The CDR3 nucleotides are TGTGCCGGCAGATATACGACTAGCGGGGACACAGATACGCAGTATTTT. Protein product: CAGRYTTSGDTDTQYF.

This clonotype was detected ten times or more. The rearrangement links TRBV29-1 to TRBJ2-7; the D gene is possibly TRBD2 (6 bases). The germline V gene has CDR1 SQVTM and CDR2 ANQGSEA. This CDR3 has 13 amino acids. V was clipped by 4 bases and J by 6 bases, with 16 bases between them. CDR3 nucleotide sequence: TGCAGCGTTGTCGGTGCGGGATCAAGCGAGCAGTACTTC. Translation: CSVVGAGSSEQYF.

The chain is built from TRBV7-9 and TRBJ1-4; no reliable D call. The CDR3 contains 17 residues. Trimming removed 5 bases from V and 5 bases from J, with 21 bases in between. CDR1 SEHNR and CDR2 FQNEAQ come from the germline V gene (reference sequence). The DNA for the CDR3 is TGTGCCAGCAGCCCCCGGGAGGGAAGGACCTCAAATGAAAAACTGTTTTTT. Translated, it gives CASSPREGRTSNEKLFF.

In its sample, this clonotype was seen a few times. The rearrangement links TRBV24-1 to TRBJ1-1; 7 bases fit TRBD1. CDR1 and CDR2 (germline): KGHDR, SFDVKD. V lost 6 bases to trimming and J lost 4 bases; unmatched junction nucleotides: 1. CDR3 length: 12 residues. CDR3 in DNA: TGTGCCACCAGTCAGGGGGGCACTGAAGCTTTCTTT. Translation gives CATSQGGTEAFF.